This entry features one TCR beta chain sequence. Its antigen is still unknown. No clone much larger than this one lies a single base away; base qualities are absent. High-throughput TCR beta sequencing profiled peripheral blood CD8+ and CD4+ T cells from healthy donors, Susac syndrome patients and multiple sclerosis patients. The healthy donors served as controls matched for age and sex. CD8+ TEMRA cells were enriched by FACS, while bulk CD8+ and CD4+ T cells were purified by magnetic negative isolation. Blood was drawn into EDTA tubes, processed within 24 hours, and PBMCs were isolated by density gradient centrifugation. PBMCs destined for TCR sequencing were cryopreserved in liquid nitrogen and later thawed in a 37 °C water bath. A purity of at least 90% was achieved for sorted or isolated CD4+, CD8+ and CD8+ TEMRA cells. The CDR3 runs 11 amino acids, cysteine and phenylalanine included. This entry keeps only the CDR3 DNA: 33 bases, framed from base 1. Trimming takes 5 bases from V and 8 bases from J, and the germline ends sit 7 bases apart. Taken from the germline V gene (reference sequence), the CDR1 and CDR2 loops are SEHNR and FQNEAQ.

RNA was extracted with the RNeasy kit and 0.5 to 1 ug was reverse transcribed using random hexamers. The immunoSEQ multiplex PCR assay, which covers 54 Vbeta and 13 Jbeta segments, was used to amplify TCR beta CDR3 regions. PCR amplification bias was corrected using a synthetic template baseline for primer optimization and computational correction. Per the source publication's procedure: Reads were annotated to V, D and J genes per IMGT and analyzed with immunoSEQ Analyzer, keeping only productive sequences. Clonality was computed as one minus Shannon entropy normalized by log2 of the number of productive unique sequences. Public and private clones were assessed among the 100 most prevalent clones of each patient and control. Susac-specific clones were defined as absent from healthy and MS cohorts, around 980 published viral clones and other ImmuneACCESS disease sequences. TCRdb's own reprocessing of the public reads used fastp at Q25 and MiXCR and kept productive beta chains. Each entry is one CDR3 protein sequence, shown with its most common DNA and genes. The V and J calls were not made by the authors but by TCRdb's processing. In this sample the table shows around 50,000 distinct CDR3 sequences, 90% to 95% of which occur a single time. Roughly 0.4% of the sample belongs to the ten largest clones.

The data originate from a study of CD8 T cells in Susac syndrome (dated by TCRdb to the late 2010s). Turning to the overall study: The study used repertoire sequencing to test whether antigen drove CD8+ T cell activation and differentiation in Susac syndrome. Clonality of the CD8+ T cell repertoire was compared between roughly eleven healthy donors, approximately 14 Susac syndrome patients and around 16 multiple sclerosis patients. The paper as a whole reports these results and caveats: The study acknowledged that relatively few individuals were included in the TCR sequencing and HLA analysis.

The sequence was collected from a human donor in good health. Sample: CD8+ T cells from PBMCs. The sequence is built from TRBV7-9 and TRBJ2-1; a weak D assignment points to TRBD2 (6 bases agree). The CDR3 region reads CASSPGDEQFF. The base sequence is TGTGCCAGCAGCCCGGGGGATGAGCAGTTCTTC. With all but the CDR3 taken from the reference TRBV7-9 and TRBJ2-1 genes, the full variable domain is: DTGVSQNPRHKITKRGQNVTFRCDPISEHNRLYWYRQTLGQGPEFLTYFQNEAQLEKSRLLSDRFSAERPKGSFSTLEIQRTEQGDSAMYLCASSPGDEQFFGPGTRLTVL.